Presented here are 12 T cell receptor beta chains from one specimen sequenced in a study of high-grade serous ovarian cancer treatment subgroups. The tumor samples were collected prior to definitive surgery or chemotherapy. Assay used: immunoSEQ multiplex PCR; TCRdb lists only in-frame clones, some missing. The sample records 5,000 or so clones, approximately 70% being singletons. The material sequenced was tumor tissue. Receptors originate from a human donor with high-grade serous ovarian cancer.

The chain uses TRBV19 and TRBJ2-7; 8 bases line up with TRBD1. V shed 5 bases, J shed 4 bases, and the junction held 4 bases outside the gene matches. The germline V gene encodes CDR1 LNHDA and CDR2 SQIVND (reference sequence). CDR3 length: 13 residues. CDR3 nucleotides: TGTGCCAGTAGTTTTCAGGGGGCATACGAGCAGTACTTC. Protein product: CASSFQGAYEQYF.

The gene calls are TRBV4-1 and TRBJ1-2, with a tentative D call TRBD1 (6 bases). The CDR3 has 18 amino acids. Trimming took 4 bases from V and 11 from J, leaving 32 bases between them. Germline V gene sequence: CDR1 MGHRA, CDR2 YSYEKL. CDR3 DNA: TGCGCCAGCAGCCCGAACATCAGGGGAGGGGAGACGGGTTTCAGGTACACCTTC. Its translation is CASSPNIRGGETGFRYTF.

The rearrangement uses TRBV6-5 and TRBJ1-1; D is undetermined. Trimming removed 4 bases from V and 7 bases from J, with 13 bases in between. The CDR3 covers 13 residues. The germline V gene has CDR1 MNHEY and CDR2 SVGAGI. CDR3 sequence (DNA): TGTGCCAGCAGTTCCCCGGCCCAGAATGAAGCTTTCTTT. This translates into CASSSPAQNEAFF.

The gene calls are TRBV6-1 and TRBJ1-2, with D tentatively TRBD1 (6 bases). The V end lost 3 bases, the J end lost 6 bases, and 11 bases lay between the germline ends. CDR1 and CDR2 from the germline V gene are MNHNS and SASEGT. The CDR3 length is 13 residues. The CDR3 sequence is CASSDKSGDGYTF. The DNA of the CDR3 is TGTGCCAGCAGTGATAAGTCAGGGGATGGCTACACCTTC.

This chain uses TRBV19 with TRBJ2-2; the D gene could be TRBD1 or TRBD2 (5 bases each). CDR3 length: 15 residues. Germline-derived CDR1 and CDR2 are LNHDA and SQIVND (reference sequence). The V gene lost 2 bases and the J gene lost 4 bases, with 11 bases spanning the gap. The CDR3 DNA reads TGTGCCAGTAGTATAATGGGGGATGGCACCGGGGAGCTGTTTTTT. Translating gives CASSIMGDGTGELFF. Together with reference TRBV19 and TRBJ2-2, the CDR3 gives the full variable domain: DGGITQSPKYLFRKEGQNVTLSCEQNLNHDAMYWYRQDPGQGLRLIYYSQIVNDFQKGDIAEGYSVSREKKESFPLTVTSAQKNPTAFYLCASSIMGDGTGELFFGEGSRLTVL.

This clone has only one observation. The V gene is TRBV7-8, the J gene TRBJ2-5, with TRBD2 as a possible D gene (6 bases). The germline V gene has CDR1 SGHVS and CDR2 FQNEAQ. The length of the CDR3 is 12 residues. The CDR3: CAGDRDLETQYF. The DNA for the CDR3 is TGTGCGGGGGACCGGGACTTGGAGACCCAGTACTTC.

This chain uses TRBV27 with TRBJ2-7; TRBD1 aligns across 7 bases. This CDR3 has 15 residues. Looked up from germline, CDR1 is MNHEY and CDR2 is SMNVEV (reference sequence). After removal of 6 bases from V and 4 bases from J, the junction contained 12 bases not matched to a gene. The CDR3 DNA reads TGTGCCAGCAGGACAGGGCCCTCCGCCTCTTACGAGCAGTACTTC. It specifies CASRTGPSASYEQYF.

The genes are TRBV27 and TRBJ1-1; weak D call: TRBD1 (5 bases). V was shortened by 3 bases and J by 1 base, with 15 bases between the two germline ends. Germline values: CDR1 MNHEY, CDR2 SMNVEV (reference sequence). The CDR3 covers 16 residues. The DNA of the CDR3 is TGTGCCAGCAGTTTCCTCGGGGCCGGGGCGAACACTGAAGCTTTCTTT. Encoded protein: CASSFLGAGANTEAFF.

The gene calls are TRBV5-1 and TRBJ1-5; D is possibly TRBD1 (5 bases). This CDR3 is built from 13 residues. The germline V gene encodes CDR1 SGHRS and CDR2 YFSETQ. V lost 5 bases, J lost 9 bases, and 15 bases lay in between. DNA for the CDR3: TGCGCCAGCAGTAGAACAGGTATTCCGCCCCAGCATTTT. Its translation: CASSRTGIPPQHF.

V gene TRBV5-6 combines with J gene TRBJ1-5; 9 bases align to TRBD1. This CDR3 is built from 16 residues. Trimming at V came to 5 bases and at J to 6 bases, leaving 12 bases not matched to a gene. Germline V gene lookup returns CDR1 SGHDT and CDR2 YYEEEE. The CDR3 reads CASSTIRGQGIQPQHF. DNA of the CDR3: TGTGCCAGCAGTACTATACGTGGACAGGGGATTCAGCCCCAGCATTTT.

The chain links TRBV6-5 to TRBJ1-1, with 10 bases aligning to TRBD1. CDR3 length: 14 residues. V was pared by 0 bases and J by 8 bases, with 3 bases of the junction left unmatched. Germline V gives CDR1 MNHEY, CDR2 SVGAGI. The CDR3 DNA reads TGTGCCAGCAGTTACTCGGGGACAGGGGAGGAAGCTTTCTTT. Residues: CASSYSGTGEEAFF.

The chain has TRBV27 and TRBJ2-7, with D perhaps assigned TRBD1 or TRBD2 (5 bases each). Germline CDR1 MNHEY, CDR2 SMNVEV (reference sequence). The ends were cut back, 7 bases at V and 5 bases at J, with 12 bases in the middle. The CDR3 consists of 12 residues. In DNA, the CDR3 is TGTGCCAGCACTTCCCTGGGGGACGAGCAGTACTTC. Its translation: CASTSLGDEQYF.